In this sample, the clone carrying this T cell receptor beta chain turned up a few times. Its antigen is unidentified. This specimen includes other DNA sequences encoding the same CDR3. This entry is derived from a study of beta chain features in type 1 diabetes. Study details: The examined sorted cells totaled approximately 100 million across samples. Study conclusions and caveats: The study found moderately but significantly shorter TCRB CDR3s in all four CD4+ subsets of Type 1 diabetes patients. Patients' naive, central memory and regulatory TCRB repertoires appeared more alike than those of healthy donors. When VDJ junctions were examined, type 1 diabetes patients showed fewer insertions and more deletions.

Per germline, CDR1 SGHDT and CDR2 YYEEEE. V was pared by 4 bases and J by 5 bases, with 4 bases of the junction left unmatched. This CDR3 has 14 amino acids. Isolated RNA was reverse transcribed in full, so expressed TCRB transcripts were sequenced. Assay: immunoSEQ multiplex PCR; the TCRdb copy retains only in-frame clones and omits some. Among 600,000 to 700,000 clones listed, 12% were seen once. The sequencing sample was made of naive CD4+ T cells from blood. This chain links TRBV5-6 with TRBJ1-5; TRBD1 matches 9 bases. This clonotype was sampled from a man aged 25 to 40 with type 1 diabetes. The CDR3 bases are TGTGCCAGCAGCCTAACAGGGGGCGATCAGCCCCAGCATTTT. Residues: CASSLTGGDQPQHF.